The 5 T cell receptor beta chains below all came from one sample that was sequenced in a study of T cell responses to AZD1222 COVID-19 vaccine. Libraries were prepared by immunoSEQ multiplex PCR; TCRdb keeps only in-frame clonotypes and omits some of them. The table lists about 70,000 clones, about four fifths of them singletons. Sequenced material: peripheral blood, taken 28 days after the second AZD1222 dose. These receptors all come from an adult who received the AZD1222 COVID-19 vaccine.

The chain combines TRBV6-2 or TRBV6-3 with TRBJ2-1; D might be TRBD1 (5 bases). V lost 5 bases and J lost 4, with 6 bases in between. Germline V lookup: CDR1 MNHEY, CDR2 SVGEGT. This CDR3 has 12 amino acids. CDR3 coding DNA: TGTGCCAGCAGTACAGGATACAATGAGCAGTTCTTC. It encodes CASSTGYNEQFF.

This clone was detected only once. J is TRBJ2-2 and V is TRBV10-3; 8 positions agree with TRBD1. With V trimmed by 7 bases and J by 6 bases, 4 bases remained unmatched. Germline CDR1 is ENHRY and CDR2 is SYGVKD. This CDR3 has 13 residues. The CDR3 DNA sequence: TGTGCCATCAACGACAGGGGAGCCGGGGAGCTGTTTTTT. It encodes CAINDRGAGELFF.

This clone has just one count. The chain employs TRBV11-2 and TRBJ2-5, with D maybe TRBD2 (5 bases). Germline V gene lookup returns CDR1 SGHAT and CDR2 FQNNGV. The CDR3 sequence is 12 residues long. V was trimmed by 0 bases and J by 12 bases, leaving 11 bases between them. The CDR3 loop is CASSLDGWTEYF. DNA for the CDR3: TGTGCCAGCAGCTTAGATGGGTGGACTGAGTACTTC.

J is TRBJ2-1 and V is TRBV6-4, with 8 bases aligning to TRBD2. J gave up 0 bases and V 6 bases, and 4 bases lay outside the gene matches. Germline lookup yields CDR1 MRHNA and CDR2 SNTAGT. This CDR3 contains 15 residues. CDR3: CASSPGTSSYNEQFF. The CDR3 nucleotides are TGTGCCAGCAGCCCAGGGACTAGCTCCTACAATGAGCAGTTCTTC.

V and J are TRBV6-5 and TRBJ1-6; a weak D match, TRBD1 (6 bases). Germline CDR1 MNHEY, CDR2 SVGAGI. V was shortened by 8 bases and J by 8 bases, with 10 bases between the two germline ends. This CDR3 is built from 12 residues. In nucleotides, the CDR3 is TGTGCCAGCTGGGGGGCGGATTCACCCCTCCACTTT. It codes for CASWGADSPLHF.